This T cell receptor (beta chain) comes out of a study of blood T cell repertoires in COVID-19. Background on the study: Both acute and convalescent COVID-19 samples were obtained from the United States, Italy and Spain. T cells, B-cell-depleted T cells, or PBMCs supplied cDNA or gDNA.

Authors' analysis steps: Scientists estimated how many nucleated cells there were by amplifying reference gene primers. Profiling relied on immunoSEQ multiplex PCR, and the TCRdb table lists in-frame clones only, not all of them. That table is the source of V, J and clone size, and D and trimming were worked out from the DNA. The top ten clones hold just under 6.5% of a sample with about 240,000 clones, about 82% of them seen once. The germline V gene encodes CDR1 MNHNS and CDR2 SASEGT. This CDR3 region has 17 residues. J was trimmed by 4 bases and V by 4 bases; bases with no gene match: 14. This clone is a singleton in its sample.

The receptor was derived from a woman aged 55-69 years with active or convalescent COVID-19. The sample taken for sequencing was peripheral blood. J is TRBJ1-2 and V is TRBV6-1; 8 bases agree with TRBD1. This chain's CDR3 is CASSAQDRAGYGYGYTF. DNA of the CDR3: TGTGCCAGCAGTGCCCAGGACAGGGCGGGTTATGGCTATGGCTACACCTTC.